Reported below is one T cell receptor (beta chain). The specificity of this receptor is unknown. No quality values exist for individual bases; no much larger clone is one base distant. The entry originates in a study of blood T cell repertoires in COVID-19 (dated by TCRdb to about 2020). About the study as a whole: The collaborator samples originated in the United States, Italy and Spain and spanned the acute and convalescent phases of COVID-19. The samples were drawn from two sources: the first 160 participants of the ongoing ImmuneRACE study, and approximately 1,300 subjects contributed by 6 global collaborators. The prospective study material was composed of cDNA or gDNA derived from T cells, B-cell-depleted T cells, or PBMCs. Deeply sampled blood TCRbeta repertoires from subjects exposed to, actively infected with, or recovered from COVID-19 were included in the dataset. Nearly every sample came with metadata listing a de-identified subject ID, COVID-19 status, age in years and sex. Where HLA class I and class II types were available, the types were taken from metadata supplied by the sample provider, not from assay-based typing. The repertoires were released in a freely available public database intended as a resource for research on the immune response to SARS-CoV-2. The study at large found these results: The amount of clinical and demographic metadata varied by source and participant and was provided uncurated.

The collaborating institutions used their own protocols to collect whole blood in K2EDTA tubes. Collaborator samples were shipped for TCRbeta analysis as frozen whole blood, isolated PBMCs, or DNA extracted from either sample type. TCRbeta CDR3 regions were amplified from genomic DNA using the immunoSEQ Assay, a bias-controlled multiplex PCR. The authors' analysis ran thus. The number of nucleated cells in each sample was estimated by amplification of reference gene primers within the assay. Sequence reads were collapsed and filtered to measure the absolute abundance of every unique TCRbeta CDR3 rearrangement. For each sample, productive Simpson clonality was calculated as the square root of Simpson's diversity index over productive rearrangements. TCRdb holds this immuneACCESS table with in-frame rearrangements only. Some clones are missing; in checked studies, unresolved V genes explain under half, and the rest has no known cause. V, J and clone size are taken as reported in that table, and D and trimming were inferred from the DNA itself. The sample table contains around 80,000 clones; only one count was recorded for 70% to 90% of them. The ten largest clones take up roughly a sixth of the sample.

V trim: 7 bases; J trim: 5 bases; unmatched bases: 14. The CDR3 holds 16 amino acids from the cysteine to the phenylalanine. Just the 48-base CDR3 DNA is kept, in frame starting at base 1. CDR1 and CDR2 are read off the germline V gene as ENHRY and SYGVKD. The sequencing input was peripheral blood. This sequence was found in a woman of 80 years or more with acute or convalescent COVID-19. The chain is made from TRBV10-3 and TRBJ2-3, with 8 bases matching TRBD2. The CDR3 loop reads CAITAGRAGAVDTQYF. In nucleotide form, the sequence is TGTGCCATCACTGCAGGAAGAGCGGGGGCCGTAGATACGCAGTATTTT.